Detailed here is one T cell receptor (beta chain). This clonotype was detected ten times or more. The specificity of this receptor is unknown. Base qualities were left out, and no much larger clone turns up one base away. The data originate from a study of T cell repertoires in cytomegalovirus infection (dated by TCRdb to 2018 to 2020). Broadly, across the study: Donor HLA type was relevant to the analysis, because carriage of CMV infection together with the matching HLA type was indicated by public TCR beta signatures.

CDR3 length: 15 amino acids, cysteine to phenylalanine. The retained sequence is limited to the CDR3, 45 bases, with the frame set at the first base. V and J lose 2 bases and 3 bases, and a span of 13 bases separates them. Taken from the germline V gene, the CDR1 and CDR2 loops are SGHTA and FQGNSA. Summary of the overall study and its limitations: In both this cohort and an independent cohort of under 450 donors, the cumulative frequency of public TCR beta family members distinguished carriers of CMV infection plus the relevant HLA type. The ex vivo response was dominated by HLA-C-restricted CMV-specific TCR beta clonotypes, and the single most frequent clonotype in two of eight donors was supplied by these HLA-C-restricted clonotypes.

Sequencing was performed on an Illumina HiSeq 1500. TCRdb reprocessing: public reads trimmed at Q25 with fastp, clones called with MiXCR, in-frame beta chains kept. Records with the same CDR3 protein are collapsed into one entry carrying the most frequent genes and DNA. The sample has hundreds of thousands of distinct CDR3 sequences on record, around 10% of them singletons. The top ten clones comprise approximately 2.4% of the sample. Sequences were obtained from PBMCs. The sequence links TRBV7-2 to TRBJ1-1, with no confident D gene call. This receptor was identified in a human donor in good health (CMV status not recorded). Some clones in this sample may be carry-over from other donors' samples. The CDR3 reads CASSLFPVLDTEAFF. The sequenced DNA is TGTGCCAGCAGCTTATTTCCGGTGTTGGACACTGAAGCTTTCTTT. With all but the CDR3 taken from the reference TRBV7-2 and TRBJ1-1 genes, the full variable domain is: GAGVSQSPSNKVTEKGKDVELRCDPISGHTALYWYRQSLGQGLEFLIYFQGNSAPDKSGLPSDRFSAERTGGSVSTLTIQRTQQEDSAVYLCASSLFPVLDTEAFFGQGTRLTVV.